The 3 T cell receptor beta chains listed next were all sequenced from one sample in a study of low-dose radiotherapy and immunotherapy resistance in tumors. Documented time point: after trial treatment. Treatment of the sample: LDRT plus nivolumab, ipilimumab, low-dose cyclophosphamide and aspirin (RACIN trial). Priming of first-strand cDNA relied on TRAV- and TRBV-specific primers (covering alpha and beta chains). The PCR that amplified TCRs ran for 15 to 25 cycles, relying on a constant-region primer and a V-primer adapter. TCRdb redid the calling of the reads with MiXCR, one entry per CDR3 protein. Counted here are 30,000 or so distinct CDR3 sequences, around 54% occurring once; the ten biggest clones make up about 5.7%. The specimen was PBMCs, collected after low-dose radiotherapy plus immunotherapy. These receptors all come from a male donor with gallbladder cancer.

The chain couples TRBV7-8 to TRBJ2-1; 8 bases fit TRBD2. The V and J ends lost 3 bases and 7 bases, in that order; junction bases with no gene match: 5. CDR1 is SGHVS, CDR2 FQNEAQ, per germline. The CDR3 has 14 amino acids. The CDR3 DNA reads TGTGCCAGCAGCTTCTCTGGCGGGGGGAATGAGCAGTTCTTC. Its protein product is CASSFSGGGNEQFF.

A note on this clonotype: The likely explanation is a read error, given a far larger clone one base away. The chain couples TRBV6-4 to TRBJ2-3; TRBD2 matches 7 bases. The CDR3 has 16 residues. Germline-derived CDR1 and CDR2 are MRHNA and SNTAGT. The CDR3 spells CVSPAQGGGPTDTQYF. The CDR3 coding sequence is TGTGTCAGCCCCGCCCAGGGCGGGGGACCCACAGATACGCAGTATTTT.

Comment on this clonotype: Only one base separates this from a far larger clonotype, so it likely reflects a read error. V gene TRBV5-3 combines with J gene TRBJ1-1; the D gene is possibly TRBD1 (5 bases). TRBV5-3 is classed as an ORF, of uncertain function. V was cut by 6 bases and J by 5 bases, with 29 bases left in between. The CDR3 sequence is 18 residues long. Here the CDR3 reads CARMMGFFWTLQGTEAFF. CDR3 nucleotides: TGTGCCAGAATGATGGGTTTTTTTTGGACACTTCAGGGAACTGAAGCTTTCTTT.